These 25 T cell receptor beta chains were sequenced from one sample in a study of blood T cell repertoires in COVID-19. Generated by immunoSEQ multiplex PCR, the TCRdb table keeps only in-frame clones and is missing some. The sample holds about 100,000 clones, 85% seen once. The sample was peripheral blood. The origin of the receptors is a woman in her sixties or seventies with active or convalescent COVID-19.

This clone came up once. The chain links TRBV6-2 or TRBV6-3 to TRBJ1-6, with D maybe TRBD1 (5 bases). The CDR3 totals 14 residues. Germline V lookup: CDR1 MNHEY, CDR2 SVGEGT. The V gene lost 5 bases and the J gene lost 10 bases, with 15 bases spanning the gap. DNA of the CDR3: TGTGCCAGCAGTATTACAGGAGTTGGCTCACCCCTCCACTTT. This codes for CASSITGVGSPLHF.

This clone was counted between two and nine times. The chain couples TRBV9 to TRBJ1-2; no firm D call. CDR3 length equals 15 residues. Germline values: CDR1 SGDLS, CDR2 YYNGEE. V lost 0 bases, J lost 4 bases, and 13 bases lay in between. The CDR3: CASSVGGSVGYGYTF. In DNA form, the CDR3 reads TGTGCCAGCAGCGTAGGAGGGAGTGTAGGCTATGGCTACACCTTC.

This sequence joins TRBV28 and TRBJ2-2; 8 nucleotides align to TRBD1. The CDR3 loop spans 16 amino acids. Germline CDR1 reads MDHEN; CDR2 reads SYDVKM. With V trimmed by 2 bases and J by 1 base, 3 bases remained unmatched. The CDR3 DNA sequence: TGTGCCAGCAGTTTAGGGGGGACAGGGAACACCGGGGAGCTGTTTTTT. Its translation is CASSLGGTGNTGELFF.

This chain links TRBV11-2 with TRBJ1-1; perhaps TRBD1 as D (6 bases). The germline gives CDR1 SGHAT, CDR2 FQNNGV. The CDR3 runs to 15 residues. V was shortened by 5 bases and J by 10 bases, with 23 bases between the two germline ends. This chain's CDR3 is CASSPRLRGGALAFF. The CDR3 region has the DNA TGTGCCAGCAGCCCTAGATTACGGGGGGGGGCGTTAGCTTTCTTT.

The chain combines TRBV7-3 with TRBJ2-7; a weak D match, TRBD2 (6 bases). In germline, CDR1 is SGHTA, CDR2 FQGTGA. Trimming pared 5 bases from V and 7 bases from J, leaving 15 bases between. The CDR3 runs to 13 residues. This CDR3 reads CASSLSRDSEQYF. For the CDR3, the DNA is TGTGCCAGCAGCCTTTCAAGGGACTCGGAGCAGTACTTC.

This clone was observed a few times. The chain links TRBV2 to TRBJ2-1, with D possibly being TRBD2 (6 bases). The ends were cut back, 4 bases at V and 9 bases at J, with 16 bases in the middle. Germline V gives CDR1 SNHLY, CDR2 FYNNEI. CDR3 length equals 14 residues. The CDR3 sequence is CASSASTSFSEQFF. The CDR3 coding sequence is TGTGCCAGCAGTGCTTCGACTAGTTTCAGTGAGCAGTTCTTC.

The chain combines TRBV7-2 with TRBJ2-7; possible D gene TRBD1, 5 bases. Germline values: CDR1 SGHTA, CDR2 FQGNSA. There are 15 residues in the CDR3. The V end lost 2 bases, the J end lost 1 base, and 12 bases lay between the germline ends. The CDR3 sequence is CASSLRVQGSYEQYF. CDR3 bases: TGTGCCAGCAGCTTACGTGTCCAGGGATCCTACGAGCAGTACTTC.

The J gene is TRBJ1-3, the V gene TRBV7-2; 10 bases map to TRBD1. Germline CDR1 SGHTA, CDR2 FQGNSA. V lost 1 base, J lost 4 bases, and 4 bases stayed unmatched. CDR3 length equals 16 residues. The CDR3 spells CASSLVGTGAGNTIYF. The CDR3 DNA reads TGTGCCAGCAGCTTAGTGGGGACAGGGGCCGGAAACACCATATATTTT.

The chain is built from TRBV27 and TRBJ2-2; 7 bases match TRBD2. V lost 4 bases and J lost 5; bases outside the gene matches: 1. CDR1 and CDR2 from the germline V gene are MNHEY and SMNVEV (reference sequence). The CDR3 is made up of 13 amino acids. CDR3 loop: CASSWGGTGELFF. CDR3 DNA: TGTGCCAGCAGTTGGGGAGGGACCGGGGAGCTGTTTTTT.

This chain joins TRBV2 and TRBJ2-3, with D possibly TRBD2 on 5 matching bases. Germline V gene sequence: CDR1 SNHLY, CDR2 FYNNEI. V was clipped by 6 bases and J by 0 bases, with 19 bases between them. CDR3 size: 17 residues. The CDR3 DNA reads as TGTGCCAGCAGGAGGGTCAGAATGATAGGCAGCACAGATACGCAGTATTTT. This codes for CASRRVRMIGSTDTQYF.

V is TRBV15 and J is TRBJ1-4; D possibly corresponds to TRBD1 (6 bases). Trimming removed 0 bases at V and 5 bases at J, with 16 bases between. The CDR3 is made up of 17 amino acids. Germline CDR1 LNHNV, CDR2 YYDKDF (reference sequence). CDR3 sequence (DNA): TGTGCCACCAGCAGAGACGGTTCGGGGGGCCGGAATGAAAAACTGTTTTTT. The encoded protein is CATSRDGSGGRNEKLFF.

The chain uses TRBV9 and TRBJ2-4; 8 bases match TRBD1. The germline V gene encodes CDR1 SGDLS and CDR2 YYNGEE. The CDR3 consists of 15 residues. The ends lost 3 bases at V and 0 bases at J; junction bases unmatched: 2. CDR3 nucleotides: TGTGCCAGCAGCGCAGGGGGCGCAGCCAAAAACATTCAGTACTTC. It is translated as CASSAGGAAKNIQYF.

This chain uses TRBV6-2 or TRBV6-3 with TRBJ2-1, with 13 nucleotides matching TRBD2. Losses at the gene ends were 5 bases for V and 0 bases for J; bases not matched to a gene: 7. This CDR3 has 18 residues. Germline assignment: CDR1 MNHEY and CDR2 SVGEGT. The CDR3 here is CASSPGTSGISSYNEQFF. The CDR3 nucleotides are TGTGCCAGCAGTCCCGGGACTAGCGGGATAAGCTCCTACAATGAGCAGTTCTTC.

This rearrangement joins TRBV6-5 to TRBJ1-4; tentative D call: TRBD1 (5 bases). V was shortened by 6 bases and J by 5 bases, with 16 bases between the two germline ends. The CDR3 loop spans 15 amino acids. Per the germline V gene, CDR1 is MNHEY and CDR2 is SVGAGI. The CDR3 protein is CASRKKGLGNEKLFF. The CDR3 region has the DNA TGTGCCAGCAGAAAAAAGGGACTGGGAAATGAAAAACTGTTTTTT.

Points on this clone: An end of the junction differs from the germline gene, which may be a read error. The rearrangement uses TRBV7-7 and TRBJ2-5; 7 nucleotides line up with TRBD2. CDR3 size: 13 residues. CDR1 is SSHAT and CDR2 is FNYEAQ in the germline V gene (reference sequence). The CDR3 is CASSRLAQETQYF. For the CDR3, the DNA is TGTGCTAGCAGCAGACTAGCTCAAGAGACCCAGTACTTC.

This chain uses TRBV6-2 or TRBV6-3 with TRBJ2-3; the D gene is possibly TRBD2 (5 bases). Germline CDR1 and CDR2: MNHEY and SVGEGT. The CDR3 runs 15 residues. V lost 1 base to trimming and J lost 2 bases, with 10 bases between them. Written as DNA, the CDR3 is TGTGCCAGCAGTTACTGGTCAGCGGACACAGATACGCAGTATTTT. It specifies CASSYWSADTDTQYF.

This chain connects TRBV6-1 to TRBJ1-4; no definite D call. The V gene's germline CDR1 is MNHNS and CDR2 SASEGT. The CDR3 is made up of 12 amino acids. The V gene lost 3 bases and the J gene lost 10 bases, with 9 bases spanning the gap. As DNA, the CDR3 is TGTGCCAGCAGTGAGCCAGGAGGAAAACTGTTTTTT. It encodes CASSEPGGKLFF.

The J gene is TRBJ1-4, the V gene TRBV4-1; 7 positions match TRBD1. Looked up from germline, CDR1 is MGHRA and CDR2 is YSYEKL. V shed 4 bases and J 6 bases; nucleotides not matched to a gene: 8. CDR3 length equals 15 residues. CDR3 sequence reads: CASSLGTAEDEKLFF. CDR3 nucleotides: TGCGCCAGCAGCCTGGGGACAGCGGAGGATGAAAAACTGTTTTTT.

This sequence joins TRBV6-2 or TRBV6-3 and TRBJ1-2; tentative D call: TRBD1 (6 bases). The CDR3 totals 13 residues. CDR1 and CDR2 (germline): MNHEY, SVGEGT. V lost 6 bases and J 5 bases, leaving 13 bases between the germline ends. The chain's CDR3 is CASSSRGGYGYTF. The CDR3 bases are TGTGCCAGCAGCTCCAGGGGAGGGTATGGCTACACCTTC.

This chain connects TRBV18 to TRBJ2-5; 13 nucleotides agree with TRBD2. Germline V gene data show CDR1 as KGHSH and CDR2 as LQKENI. The CDR3 consists of 16 residues. The J segment lost 3 bases and the V segment lost 2 bases, leaving 3 bases of the junction unmatched. CDR3 protein: CASSPEGLAGEETQYF. In DNA form, the CDR3 reads TGTGCCAGCTCACCAGAAGGACTAGCGGGAGAAGAGACCCAGTACTTC. Together with reference TRBV18 and TRBJ2-5, the CDR3 gives the full variable domain: NAGVMQNPRHLVRRRGQEARLRCSPMKGHSHVYWYRQLPEEGLKFMVYLQKENIIDESGMPKERFSAEFPKEGPSILRIQQVVRGDSAAYFCASSPEGLAGEETQYFGPGTRLLVL.

The chain recombines TRBV2 with TRBJ1-2, with D possibly matching TRBD1 (5 bases). The ends were cut back, 2 bases at V and 7 bases at J, with 17 bases in the middle. CDR1 is SNHLY and CDR2 is FYNNEI in the germline V gene. The CDR3 loop spans 15 amino acids. As DNA, the CDR3 is TGTGCCAGCAGTGAAAAAGGGTGGCAGGGCTTTGGCTACACCTTC. Encoded protein: CASSEKGWQGFGYTF.

The CDR3 loop is CASSPGGWETQYF. In DNA, the CDR3 is TGCGCCAGCAGCCCAGGAGGCTGGGAGACCCAGTACTTC. The chain is built from TRBV5-1 and TRBJ2-5, with a tentative D call TRBD2 (5 bases). CDR1 and CDR2 (germline): SGHRS, YFSETQ. The CDR3 sequence is 13 residues long. The germline V and J ends were trimmed by 4 bases and 5 bases, with 12 bases remaining between them.

The V and J genes are TRBV4-3 and TRBJ2-7; 8 positions match TRBD2. The CDR3 sequence is 16 residues long. V shed 0 bases and J 3 bases; nucleotides not matched to a gene: 7. Germline V gene data show CDR1 as LGHNA and CDR2 as YSLEER. CDR3 amino acids: CASSQDVGSGGYEQYF. CDR3 DNA: TGCGCCAGCAGCCAAGATGTGGGCAGCGGGGGCTACGAGCAGTACTTC.

This chain joins TRBV5-4 and TRBJ2-1; 10 nucleotides align to TRBD2. V shed 0 bases and J 6 bases; nucleotides not matched to a gene: 3. Germline V gives CDR1 SGHNT, CDR2 YYREEE (reference sequence). The CDR3 runs 15 residues. The CDR3 protein is CASSLVAGGSNEQFF. DNA of the CDR3: TGTGCCAGCAGCTTGGTAGCGGGAGGCTCCAATGAGCAGTTCTTC.

J is TRBJ2-5 and V is TRBV5-1; TRBD1 matches 9 bases. V dropped 4 bases and J dropped 5; count of bases not matched to a gene: 6. This CDR3 spans 14 amino acids. Germline assignment: CDR1 SGHRS and CDR2 YFSETQ. The CDR3 is CASSPGTGGETQYF. CDR3 DNA: TGCGCCAGCAGCCCCGGAACAGGGGGCGAGACCCAGTACTTC.